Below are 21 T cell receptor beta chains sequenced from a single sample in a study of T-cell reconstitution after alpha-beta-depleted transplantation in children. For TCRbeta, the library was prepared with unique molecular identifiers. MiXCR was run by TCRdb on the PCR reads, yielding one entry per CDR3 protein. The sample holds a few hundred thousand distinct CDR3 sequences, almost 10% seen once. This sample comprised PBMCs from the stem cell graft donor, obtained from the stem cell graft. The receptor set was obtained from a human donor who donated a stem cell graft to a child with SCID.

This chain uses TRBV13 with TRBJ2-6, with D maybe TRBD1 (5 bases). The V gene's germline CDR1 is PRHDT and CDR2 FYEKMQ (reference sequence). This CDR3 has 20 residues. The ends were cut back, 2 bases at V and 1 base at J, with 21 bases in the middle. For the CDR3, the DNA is TGTGCCAGCAGCTTATATAATCGGAACAGGTGGATTTCTGGGGCCAACGTCCTGACTTTC. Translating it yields CASSLYNRNRWISGANVLTF.

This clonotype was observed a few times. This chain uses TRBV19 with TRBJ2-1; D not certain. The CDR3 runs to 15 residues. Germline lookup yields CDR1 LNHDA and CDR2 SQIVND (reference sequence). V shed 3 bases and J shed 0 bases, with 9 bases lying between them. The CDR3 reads CASSIEARSYNEQFF. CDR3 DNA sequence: TGTGCCAGTAGTATCGAAGCCCGCTCCTACAATGAGCAGTTCTTC.

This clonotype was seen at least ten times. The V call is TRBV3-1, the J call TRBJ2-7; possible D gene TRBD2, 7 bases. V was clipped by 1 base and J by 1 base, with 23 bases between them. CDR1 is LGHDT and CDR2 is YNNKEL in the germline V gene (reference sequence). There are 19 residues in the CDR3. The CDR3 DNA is TGTGCCAGCAGCCAAGTAGTGGCGGTTCGGGGGGCCGATTCCTACGAGCAGTACTTC. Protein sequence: CASSQVVAVRGADSYEQYF.

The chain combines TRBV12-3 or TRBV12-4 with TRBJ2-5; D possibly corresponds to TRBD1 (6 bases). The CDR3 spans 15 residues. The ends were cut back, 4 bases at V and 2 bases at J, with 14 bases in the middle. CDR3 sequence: CASSSYIQGQETQYF. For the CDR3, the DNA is TGTGCCAGCAGTTCCTACATACAGGGACAAGAGACCCAGTACTTC.

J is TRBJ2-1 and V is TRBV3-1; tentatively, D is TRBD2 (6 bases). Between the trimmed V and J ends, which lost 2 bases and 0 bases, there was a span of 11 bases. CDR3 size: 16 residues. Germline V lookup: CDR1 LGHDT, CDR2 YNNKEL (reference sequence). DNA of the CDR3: TGTGCCAGCAGCCAACTCTTCGGGAGCTCCTACAATGAGCAGTTCTTC. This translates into CASSQLFGSSYNEQFF.

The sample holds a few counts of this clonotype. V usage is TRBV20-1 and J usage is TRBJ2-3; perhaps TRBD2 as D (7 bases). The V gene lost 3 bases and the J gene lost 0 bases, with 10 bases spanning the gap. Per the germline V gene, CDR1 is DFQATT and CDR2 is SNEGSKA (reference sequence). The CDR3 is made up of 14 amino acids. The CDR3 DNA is TGCAGTGCTAGCGGGGGGCCTAGCACAGATACGCAGTATTTT. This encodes CSASGGPSTDTQYF.

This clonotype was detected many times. CDR3 amino acids: CASSVEGGPDTQYF. The CDR3 DNA follows: TGTGCCAGCAGCGTAGAAGGGGGGCCAGATACGCAGTATTTT. The V gene is TRBV9, the J gene TRBJ2-3, with D perhaps given as TRBD1 or TRBD2 (6 bases each). Trimming removed 0 bases at V and 4 bases at J, with 9 bases between. The CDR3 is 14 amino acids. Germline lookup yields CDR1 SGDLS and CDR2 YYNGEE.

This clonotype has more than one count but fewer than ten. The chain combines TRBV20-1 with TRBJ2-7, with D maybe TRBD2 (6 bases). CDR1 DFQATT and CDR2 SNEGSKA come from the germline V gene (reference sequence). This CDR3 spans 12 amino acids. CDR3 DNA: TGCAGCGTATTTGGGGGGACCTACGAGCAGTACTTC. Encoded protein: CSVFGGTYEQYF.

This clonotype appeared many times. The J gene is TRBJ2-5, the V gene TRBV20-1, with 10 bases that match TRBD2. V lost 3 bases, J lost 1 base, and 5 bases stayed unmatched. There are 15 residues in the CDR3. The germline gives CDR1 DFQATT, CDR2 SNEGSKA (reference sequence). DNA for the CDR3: TGCAGTGCTAGTGAGCCTAGCGGGGGCCAAGAGACCCAGTACTTC. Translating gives CSASEPSGGQETQYF.

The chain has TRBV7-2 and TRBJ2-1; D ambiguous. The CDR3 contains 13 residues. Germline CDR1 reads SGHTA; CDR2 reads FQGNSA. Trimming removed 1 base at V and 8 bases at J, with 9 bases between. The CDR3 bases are TGTGCCAGCAGCTTAGATCTGGACGATGAGCAGTTCTTC. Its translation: CASSLDLDDEQFF. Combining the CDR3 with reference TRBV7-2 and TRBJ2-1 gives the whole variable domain GAGVSQSPSNKVTEKGKDVELRCDPISGHTALYWYRQSLGQGLEFLIYFQGNSAPDKSGLPSDRFSAERTGGSVSTLTIQRTQQEDSAVYLCASSLDLDDEQFFGPGTRLTVL.

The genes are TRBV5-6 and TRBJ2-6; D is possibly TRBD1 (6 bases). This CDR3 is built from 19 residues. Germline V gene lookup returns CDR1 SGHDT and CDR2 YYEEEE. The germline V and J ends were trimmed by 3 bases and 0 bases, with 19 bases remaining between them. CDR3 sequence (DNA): TGTGCCAGCAGCTGGGGGCGCAGTTCCGCCCTCTCTGGGGCCAACGTCCTGACTTTC. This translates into CASSWGRSSALSGANVLTF.

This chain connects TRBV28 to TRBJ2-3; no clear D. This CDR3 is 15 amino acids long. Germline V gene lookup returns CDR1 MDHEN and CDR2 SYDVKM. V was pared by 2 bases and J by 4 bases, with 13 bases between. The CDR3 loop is CASSLRSAMADTQYF. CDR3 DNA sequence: TGTGCCAGCAGTTTAAGGTCAGCTATGGCAGATACGCAGTATTTT. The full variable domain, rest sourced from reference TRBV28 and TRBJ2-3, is DVKVTQSSRYLVKRTGEKVFLECVQDMDHENMFWYRQDPGLGLRLIYFSYDVKMKEKGDIPEGYSVSREKKERFSLILESASTNQTSMYLCASSLRSAMADTQYFGPGTRLTVL.

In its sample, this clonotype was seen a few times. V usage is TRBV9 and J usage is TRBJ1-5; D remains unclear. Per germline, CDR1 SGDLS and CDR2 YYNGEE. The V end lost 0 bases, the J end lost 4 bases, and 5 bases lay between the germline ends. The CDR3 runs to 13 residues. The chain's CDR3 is CASSVAANQPQHF. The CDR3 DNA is TGTGCCAGCAGCGTAGCGGCTAATCAGCCCCAGCATTTT.

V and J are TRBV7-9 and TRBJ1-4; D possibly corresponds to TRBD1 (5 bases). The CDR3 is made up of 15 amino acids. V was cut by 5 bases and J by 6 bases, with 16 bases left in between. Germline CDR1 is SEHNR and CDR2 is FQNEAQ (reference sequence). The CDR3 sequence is CASSHPPRADEKLFF. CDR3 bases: TGTGCCAGCAGCCACCCCCCCAGGGCCGATGAAAAACTGTTTTTT.

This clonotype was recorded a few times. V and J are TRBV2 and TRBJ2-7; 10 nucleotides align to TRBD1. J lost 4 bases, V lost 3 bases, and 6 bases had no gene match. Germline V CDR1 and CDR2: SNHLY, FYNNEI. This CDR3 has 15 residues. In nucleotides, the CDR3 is TGTGCCAGCAGTGACCCTCGACAGGGGGCGTACGAGCAGTACTTC. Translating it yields CASSDPRQGAYEQYF.

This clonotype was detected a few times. CDR3 DNA: TGTGCCAGCAGCTCTCAGGGTACCTACGAGCAGTACTTC. It encodes CASSSQGTYEQYF. The chain recombines TRBV7-3 with TRBJ2-7; D possibly corresponds to TRBD1 (5 bases). CDR1 SGHTA and CDR2 FQGTGA come from the germline V gene. This CDR3 contains 13 residues. V lost 4 bases and J 2 bases, leaving 9 bases between the germline ends.

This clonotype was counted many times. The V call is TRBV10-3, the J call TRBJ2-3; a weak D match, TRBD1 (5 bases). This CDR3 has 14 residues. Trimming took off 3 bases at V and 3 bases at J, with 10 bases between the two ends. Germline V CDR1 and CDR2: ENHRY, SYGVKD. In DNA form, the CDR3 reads TGTGCCATCAGTGATCCGCAGGGAACAGATACGCAGTATTTT. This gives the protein CAISDPQGTDTQYF.

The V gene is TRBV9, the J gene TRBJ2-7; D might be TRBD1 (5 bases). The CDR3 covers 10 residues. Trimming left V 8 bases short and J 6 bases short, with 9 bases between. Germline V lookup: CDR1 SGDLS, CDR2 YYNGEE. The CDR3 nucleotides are TGTGCCAGGAGACAGCCCGAGCAGTACTTC. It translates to CARRQPEQYF.

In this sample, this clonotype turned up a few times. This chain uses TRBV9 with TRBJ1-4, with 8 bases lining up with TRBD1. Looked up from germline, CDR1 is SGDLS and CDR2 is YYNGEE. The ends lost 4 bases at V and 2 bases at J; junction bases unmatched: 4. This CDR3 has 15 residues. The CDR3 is CASSKRQGTNEKLFF. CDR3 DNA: TGTGCCAGCAGCAAAAGACAGGGGACTAATGAAAAACTGTTTTTT.

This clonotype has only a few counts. For the CDR3, the DNA is TGCAGTGCTAGAGATCCTCTGGGACAGGGGGTCCAGACCGGGGAGCTGTTTTTT. Translation gives CSARDPLGQGVQTGELFF. The chain has TRBV20-1 and TRBJ2-2; 11 nucleotides line up with TRBD1. The CDR3 totals 18 residues. V dropped 0 bases and J dropped 5; count of bases not matched to a gene: 11. In germline, CDR1 is DFQATT, CDR2 SNEGSKA (reference sequence).

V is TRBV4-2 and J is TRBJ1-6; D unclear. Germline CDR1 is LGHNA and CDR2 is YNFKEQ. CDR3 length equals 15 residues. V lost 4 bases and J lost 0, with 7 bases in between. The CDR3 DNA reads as TGTGCCAGCAGCCGACCGGGCTCCTATAATTCACCCCTCCACTTT. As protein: CASSRPGSYNSPLHF.